The clone carrying this T cell receptor (beta chain) has just a few counts. The data derive from a study of blood T cells in healthy people across ages. A sample-barcoded 5' primer and a J-beta primer mix were used in a second PCR of about 7 to 12 cycles. A single record per CDR3 protein comes from TCRdb applying MiXCR to the 5' RACE reads. The sample holds around 2 million distinct CDR3 sequences; about two fifths are singletons and the top ten take 23%. The CDR3 is 14 amino acids. CDR1 is SGHTA and CDR2 is FQGNSA in the germline V gene. The junction had 6 bases not matched to a gene; V was cut back by 6 bases and J by 1 base.

The source of this sequence is a human donor in good health. The sample comprised blood. The rearrangement joins TRBV7-2 to TRBJ2-7; 7 nucleotides agree with TRBD2. This CDR3 reads CASRQLGGSYEQYF. CDR3 sequence (DNA): TGTGCCAGCAGACAATTGGGGGGGTCCTACGAGCAGTACTTC.